This is a list of T cell receptor beta chains from one sample in a study of blood T cell repertoires in COVID-19. Clones were read by immunoSEQ multiplex PCR, and TCRdb kept only the in-frame ones, dropping some. The sample includes 200,000 to 300,000 clones, more than 80% of them seen just once. The sample comprised peripheral blood. The source is an elderly woman with COVID-19, enrolled during active disease. CDR3s include the opening cysteine and the closing phenylalanine or tryptophan. A D gene is named only where the DNA matches it firmly. The size field is filled for only some rows; it gives once, few, many or a size class.

V	J	D	size	DNA	CDR3
TRBV28	TRBJ1-5	TRBD1	once	TGTGCCAGCAGTTTCTACCACAGGGGTCTCGGTCAGCCCCAGCATTTT	CASSFYHRGLGQPQHF
TRBV24-1	TRBJ1-2	TRBD1	few	TGTGCCACCAGTGACCCCGGACAGGGGAGGGACTATGGCTACACCTTC	CATSDPGQGRDYGYTF
TRBV7-3	TRBJ1-1	NA	NA	TGTGCCAGCAGCTTAAATCCCAACTTAAATGAAGCTTTCTTT	CASSLNPNLNEAFF
TRBV5-1	TRBJ1-3	TRBD1	once	TGCGCCAGCAGCCCTACTGGGAGGACAGGCTCTGGAAACACCATATATTTT	CASSPTGRTGSGNTIYF
TRBV30	TRBJ1-6	NA	NA	TGTGCCTGGAGTGAGGGGATTTCACCCCTCCACTTT	CAWSEGISPLHF
TRBV6-5	TRBJ1-1	TRBD1	NA	TGTGCCAGCAGTTACTGGGACAGCACTGAAGCTTTCTTT	CASSYWDSTEAFF
TRBV6-2/TRBV6-3	TRBJ2-7	NA	NA	TGTGCCAGCAGTTACGGGGCAGCATACAAGCAGTACTTC	CASSYGAAYKQYF
TRBV4-1	TRBJ2-4	TRBD2	NA	TGCGCCAGCAGCCAAGATCAGGTAGCGGGGGAAAACATTCAGTACTTC	CASSQDQVAGENIQYF
TRBV11-1	TRBJ2-2	NA	NA	TGTGCCTCCCAGGGGCCGTTGGACACCGGGGAGCTGTTTTTT	CASQGPLDTGELFF
TRBV18	TRBJ2-2	NA	NA	TGTGCCAGCTCACCAAATAAACTAAACACCGGGGAGCTGTTTTTT	CASSPNKLNTGELFF
TRBV29-1	TRBJ2-7	NA	NA	TGCAGCGTTGAGATCCCCAGGGGTCGAACCTACGAGCAGTACTTC	CSVEIPRGRTYEQYF
TRBV9	TRBJ1-2	NA	NA	TGTGCCAGCAGCGTCTCGGGGGGAGGCTACACCTTC	CASSVSGGGYTF
TRBV12-3/TRBV12-4	TRBJ1-1	TRBD1	NA	TGTGCCGGTCTAACACAGGGGGAAAATGAAGCTTTCTTT	CAGLTQGENEAFF
TRBV13	TRBJ2-7	NA	NA	TGTGCCAGCAGCTTAGGCGCCCGGGTATACGAGCAGTACTTC	CASSLGARVYEQYF
TRBV5-8	TRBJ2-7	NA	NA	TGTGCCAGCAGCCCTTACCGGGGGACAGCCTTACCCTACGAGCAGTACTTC	CASSPYRGTALPYEQYF
TRBV6-6	TRBJ2-2	TRBD2	NA	TGTGCCAGCAGTTACCCGGGACTAGCGGGCGGGGAGCTGTTTTTT	CASSYPGLAGGELFF
TRBV5-6	TRBJ1-2	NA	NA	TGTGCCAGCAGCCGCGGCCCATTCCAAGGTTTCTATGGCTACACCTTC	CASSRGPFQGFYGYTF
TRBV5-1	TRBJ1-2	NA	NA	TGCGCCAGCAGCCTGTGGGGGGTCTCCGGTTCCGGCTACACCTTC	CASSLWGVSGSGYTF
TRBV12-3/TRBV12-4	TRBJ2-7	NA	NA	TGTGCCAGCAGTTTCACACAGGGTTCAGAGAACTTC	CASSFTQGSENF
TRBV27	TRBJ1-1	NA	NA	TGTGCCAGCAGTCCTGGACAGTGGAACACTGAAGCTTTCTTT	CASSPGQWNTEAFF
TRBV5-1	TRBJ1-4	NA	once	TGCGCCAGCAGAACACAGGGAGCTAATGAAAAACTGTTTTTT	CASRTQGANEKLFF
TRBV2	TRBJ1-6	NA	NA	TGTGCCAGCAGTGACCAGTATTCACCCCTCCACTTT	CASSDQYSPLHF
TRBV5-1	TRBJ1-4	NA	NA	TGCGCCAGCAGCTCAGGGTCAACTAATGAAAAACTGTTTTTT	CASSSGSTNEKLFF
TRBV6-5	TRBJ2-1	NA	NA	TGTGCCAGCAGTTACGACATAAGCTCCTACAATGAGCAGTTCTTC	CASSYDISSYNEQFF
TRBV4-1	TRBJ1-4	NA	once	TGCGCCAGCAGCCAAGAATACCAGATTAATGAAAAACTGTTTTTT	CASSQEYQINEKLFF
TRBV5-4	TRBJ2-7	NA	NA	TGTGCCAGCAGCCTGGACAGATACGAGCAGTACTTC	CASSLDRYEQYF
TRBV6-2/TRBV6-3	TRBJ1-3	NA	NA	TGTGCCAGCAGTTACTCCGGCTCTGGAAACACCATATATTTT	CASSYSGSGNTIYF
TRBV18	TRBJ2-2	TRBD1	NA	TGTGCCAGTAAAAGGGGGACAGCGAACACCGGGGAGCTGTTTTTT	CASKRGTANTGELFF
TRBV9	TRBJ2-3	TRBD1	NA	TGTGCCAGCAGCGTAGCTACGGGACAGACCATTGATACGCAGTATTTT	CASSVATGQTIDTQYF
TRBV5-1	TRBJ1-5	NA	NA	TGCGCCAGCAGCGCTGACATAGATCAGCCCCAGCATTTT	CASSADIDQPQHF
TRBV7-8	TRBJ1-2	TRBD1	NA	TGTGCCAGCAGCGCCACGGCGACAGGGTCTGAGCTCTATGGCTACACCTTC	CASSATATGSELYGYTF
TRBV2	TRBJ1-1	NA	NA	TGTGCCAGCGGGACATCTACGGGCACTGAAGCTTTCTTT	CASGTSTGTEAFF
TRBV30	TRBJ1-2	TRBD1	NA	TGTGCCTGGAGTTCGACAGGGGGTTATGGCTACACCTTC	CAWSSTGGYGYTF
TRBV6-6	TRBJ1-1	NA	NA	TGTGCCAGCAGCACCCGGGGGGGGAACACTGAAGCTTTCTTT	CASSTRGGNTEAFF
TRBV5-1	TRBJ2-2	NA	NA	TGCGCCAGCAGCTTTGTCGCCGGGGAGCTGTTTTTT	CASSFVAGELFF
TRBV23-1	TRBJ2-3	NA	NA	TGCGCCAGCAGTCATCCCACCCGTTTTAGCTGCGACACAGATACGCAGTATTTT	CASSHPTRFSCDTDTQYF
TRBV5-5	TRBJ1-4	TRBD1	few	TGTGCCAGCAGCTCAGGGACAGCGGAAAAACTGTTTTTT	CASSSGTAEKLFF
TRBV30	TRBJ1-3	TRBD1	NA	TGTGCCTGGGCCGACAGGGGGCCTTGGGGAAACACCATATATTTT	CAWADRGPWGNTIYF
TRBV5-1	TRBJ2-1	NA	few	TGCGCCAGCAGCCAGGACAGTGGGTACAATGAGCAGTTCTTC	CASSQDSGYNEQFF
TRBV6-2/TRBV6-3	TRBJ2-5	NA	once	TGTGCCAGCAGTCCACTCGGCCCACAGGGTGGGGAGACCCAGTACTTC	CASSPLGPQGGETQYF
TRBV28	TRBJ1-1	TRBD1	NA	TGTGCCGGGACAGGGCCGAACACTGAAGCTTTCTTT	CAGTGPNTEAFF